The next 7 T cell receptor beta chains were all read from a single sample in a study of PD-1 blockade in classical Hodgkin lymphoma. The protocol was immunoSEQ multiplex PCR, while the TCRdb copy is restricted to in-frame clones and leaves out a portion. The sample consists of 34,000 or so clones, about 94% of them appearing once. Sample time point: cycle 4 day 1 (C4D1), after five to seven weeks of nivolumab. Following autologous stem cell transplantation, relapse occurred in every patient, and exposure to brentuximab vedotin varied. Purification of CD4+ T cells from thawed PBMCs was performed via magnetic negative selection. The sequenced sample was CD4+ T cells from blood, obtained before the fourth cycle of nivolumab. Receptors were obtained from a human donor with classical Hodgkin lymphoma.

The chain links TRBV19 to TRBJ2-1; 10 nucleotides agree with TRBD2. There are 13 residues in the CDR3. J lost 16 bases, V lost 3 bases, and 9 bases had no gene match. Germline V gives CDR1 LNHDA, CDR2 SQIVND (reference sequence). The CDR3 DNA reads TGTGCCAGTAGTATTTCGGCTAGCGGGAGCTTTTTCTTC. The encoded protein is CASSISASGSFFF.

This chain uses TRBV28 with TRBJ2-5, with TRBD1 matching 8 bases. In germline, CDR1 is MDHEN, CDR2 SYDVKM. The trim removed 3 bases at V and 5 bases at J, leaving 20 bases unmatched. This CDR3 spans 19 amino acids. DNA for the CDR3: TGTGCCAGCAGTTTTTCCAGGGGTTTACAGGGGGGTTCGGGTGAGACCCAGTACTTC. It specifies CASSFSRGLQGGSGETQYF.

The chain joins TRBV5-1 to TRBJ2-3; D is perhaps TRBD1 or TRBD2 (6 bases each). With 3 bases removed from V and 4 bases from J, the gap between germline ends came to 15 bases. CDR3 size: 15 residues. Germline CDR1 SGHRS, CDR2 YFSETQ. The CDR3 sequence: CASSYDGRGPDTQYF. Written as DNA, the CDR3 is TGCGCCAGCAGCTACGATGGTCGGGGGCCAGATACGCAGTATTTT.

V usage is TRBV29-1 and J usage is TRBJ2-3, with unresolved D. Germline CDR1 reads SQVTM; CDR2 reads ANQGSEA. The CDR3 spans 14 residues. The V end lost 7 bases, the J end lost 0 bases, and 14 bases lay between the germline ends. The CDR3 sequence: CSAKRLTSTDTQYF. The CDR3 coding sequence is TGCAGCGCGAAACGACTGACTAGCACAGATACGCAGTATTTT.

The chain uses TRBV7-9 and TRBJ1-3, with a possible D match to TRBD1 (5 bases). The length of the CDR3 is 15 residues. V dropped 9 bases and J dropped 4 bases, with 19 bases sitting between them. In germline, CDR1 is SEHNR, CDR2 FQNEAQ (reference sequence). The CDR3 region is CARSVRGLAGNTIYF. DNA for the CDR3: TGTGCCAGAAGCGTACGGGGGTTAGCAGGAAACACCATATATTTT.

The chain combines TRBV27 with TRBJ1-3; D is undetermined. Trimming removed 5 bases from V and 4 bases from J, with 15 bases in between. CDR3 size: 15 residues. The V gene's germline CDR1 is MNHEY and CDR2 SMNVEV (reference sequence). The DNA of the CDR3 is TGTGCCAGCAGTCCGGCGGGCCAAGGAGGAAACACCATATATTTT. Amino acids: CASSPAGQGGNTIYF.

The chain employs TRBV28 and TRBJ2-2, with 14 bases lining up with TRBD2. V shed 6 bases, J shed 2 bases, and the junction held 11 bases outside the gene matches. CDR3 length: 19 residues. Germline lookup yields CDR1 MDHEN and CDR2 SYDVKM. The CDR3 DNA reads TGTGCCAGCAGCCTTTATGGGGGACTAGCGGGAGCTAACACCGGGGAGCTGTTTTTT. As protein: CASSLYGGLAGANTGELFF.